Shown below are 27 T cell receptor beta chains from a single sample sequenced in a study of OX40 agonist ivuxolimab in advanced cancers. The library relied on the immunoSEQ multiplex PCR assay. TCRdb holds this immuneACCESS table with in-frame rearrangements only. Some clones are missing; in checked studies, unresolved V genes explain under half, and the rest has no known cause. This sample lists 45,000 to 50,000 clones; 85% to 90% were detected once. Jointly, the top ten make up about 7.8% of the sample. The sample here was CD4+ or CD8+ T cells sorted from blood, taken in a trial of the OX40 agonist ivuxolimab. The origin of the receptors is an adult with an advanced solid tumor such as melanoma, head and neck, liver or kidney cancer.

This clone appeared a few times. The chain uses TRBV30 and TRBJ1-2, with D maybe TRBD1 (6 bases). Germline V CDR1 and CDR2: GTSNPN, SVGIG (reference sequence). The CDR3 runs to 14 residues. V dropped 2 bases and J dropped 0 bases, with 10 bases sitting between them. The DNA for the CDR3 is TGTGCCTGGAGTAAGGCAGGGGCTAACTATGGCTACACCTTC. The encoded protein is CAWSKAGANYGYTF.

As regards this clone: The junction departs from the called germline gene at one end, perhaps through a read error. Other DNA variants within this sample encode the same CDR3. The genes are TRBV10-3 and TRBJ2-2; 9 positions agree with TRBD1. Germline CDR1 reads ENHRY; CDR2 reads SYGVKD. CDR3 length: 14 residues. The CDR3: CAITLDRGSGELFF. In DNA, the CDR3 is TGCGCCATCACCCTGGACAGGGGTTCCGGGGAGCTGTTTTTT.

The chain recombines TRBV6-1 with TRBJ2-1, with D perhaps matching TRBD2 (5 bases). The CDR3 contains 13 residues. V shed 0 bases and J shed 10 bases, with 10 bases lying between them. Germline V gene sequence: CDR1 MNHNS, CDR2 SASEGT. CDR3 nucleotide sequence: TGTGCCAGCAGTGAAGCTGAGGGATGGGAGCAGTTCTTC. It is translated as CASSEAEGWEQFF.

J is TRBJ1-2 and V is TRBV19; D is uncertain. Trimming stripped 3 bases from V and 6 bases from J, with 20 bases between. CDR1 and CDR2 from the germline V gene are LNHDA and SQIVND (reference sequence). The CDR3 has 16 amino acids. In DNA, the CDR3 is TGTGCCAGTAGTATTCTTTCGGCAGACAAACGGGATGGCTACACCTTC. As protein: CASSILSADKRDGYTF.

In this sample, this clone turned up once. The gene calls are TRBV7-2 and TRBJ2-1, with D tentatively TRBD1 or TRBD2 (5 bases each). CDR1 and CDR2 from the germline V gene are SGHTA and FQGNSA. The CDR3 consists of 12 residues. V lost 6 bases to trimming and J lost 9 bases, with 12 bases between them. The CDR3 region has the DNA TGTGCCAGCAGGTCCAGGGACGGTGAGCAGTTCTTC. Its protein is CASRSRDGEQFF.

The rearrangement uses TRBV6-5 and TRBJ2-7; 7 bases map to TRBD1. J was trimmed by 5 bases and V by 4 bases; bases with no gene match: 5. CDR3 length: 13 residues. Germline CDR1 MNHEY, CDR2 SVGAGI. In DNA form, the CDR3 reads TGTGCCAGCAGTTTCCCCGGGACAGACGAGCAGTACTTC. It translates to CASSFPGTDEQYF.

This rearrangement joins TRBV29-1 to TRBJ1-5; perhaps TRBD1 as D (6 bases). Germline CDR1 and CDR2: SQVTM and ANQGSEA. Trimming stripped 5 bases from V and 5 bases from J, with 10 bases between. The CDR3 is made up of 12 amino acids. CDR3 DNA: TGCAGCGTTTCAGGGGCGGATCAGCCCCAGCATTTT. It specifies CSVSGADQPQHF.

This chain's CDR3 is CASGTGQETQYF. Written as DNA, the CDR3 is TGCGCCAGTGGGACAGGTCAAGAGACCCAGTACTTC. J is TRBJ2-5 and V is TRBV5-1, with 8 bases lining up with TRBD1. V gave up 8 bases and J gave up 2 bases; unmatched junction bases: 2. The CDR3 contains 12 residues. Germline V CDR1 and CDR2: SGHRS, YFSETQ.

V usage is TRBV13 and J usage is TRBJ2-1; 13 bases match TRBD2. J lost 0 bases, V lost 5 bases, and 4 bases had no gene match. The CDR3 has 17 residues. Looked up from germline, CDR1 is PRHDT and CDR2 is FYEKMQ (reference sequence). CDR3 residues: CASSPRLAGGSYNEQFF. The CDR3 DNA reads TGTGCCAGCAGCCCTAGACTAGCGGGAGGCTCCTACAATGAGCAGTTCTTC.

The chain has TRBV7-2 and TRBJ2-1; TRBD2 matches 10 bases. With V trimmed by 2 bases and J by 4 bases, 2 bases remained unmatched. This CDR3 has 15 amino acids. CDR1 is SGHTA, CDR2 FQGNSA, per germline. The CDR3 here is CASSLKAGGYNEQFF. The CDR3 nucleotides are TGTGCCAGCAGCTTAAAAGCGGGAGGGTACAATGAGCAGTTCTTC.

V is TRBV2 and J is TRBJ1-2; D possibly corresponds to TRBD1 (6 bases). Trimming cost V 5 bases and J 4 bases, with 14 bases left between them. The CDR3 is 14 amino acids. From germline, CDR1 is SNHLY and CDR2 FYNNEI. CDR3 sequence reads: CASSYREAGYGYTF. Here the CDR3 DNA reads TGTGCCAGCAGTTACAGGGAGGCAGGCTATGGCTACACCTTC.

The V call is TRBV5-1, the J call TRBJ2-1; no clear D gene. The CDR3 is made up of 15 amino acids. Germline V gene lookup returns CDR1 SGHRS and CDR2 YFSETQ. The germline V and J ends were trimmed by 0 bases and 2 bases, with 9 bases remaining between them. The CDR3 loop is CASSLEGSPYNEQFF. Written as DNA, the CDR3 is TGCGCCAGCAGCTTGGAGGGCAGCCCCTACAATGAGCAGTTCTTC.

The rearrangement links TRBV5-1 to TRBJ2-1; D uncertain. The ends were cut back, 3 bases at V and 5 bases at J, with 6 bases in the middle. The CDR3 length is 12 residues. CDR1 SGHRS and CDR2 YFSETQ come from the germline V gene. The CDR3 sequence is CASSSLNNEQFF. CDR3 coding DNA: TGCGCCAGCAGCTCTCTGAACAATGAGCAGTTCTTC.

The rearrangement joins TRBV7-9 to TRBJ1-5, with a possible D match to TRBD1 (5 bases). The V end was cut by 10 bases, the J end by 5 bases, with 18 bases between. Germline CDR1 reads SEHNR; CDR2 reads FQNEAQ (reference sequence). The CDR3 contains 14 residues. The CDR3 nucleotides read TGTGCCATCCAGAAAGGCAGGGTTGATCAGCCCCAGCATTTT. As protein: CAIQKGRVDQPQHF.

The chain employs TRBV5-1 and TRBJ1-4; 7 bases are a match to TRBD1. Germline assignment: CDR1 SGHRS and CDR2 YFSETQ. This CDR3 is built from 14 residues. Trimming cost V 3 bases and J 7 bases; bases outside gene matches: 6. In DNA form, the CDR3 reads TGCGCCAGCAGCTCCAGGCCAGGGGGTGAAAAACTGTTTTTT. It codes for CASSSRPGGEKLFF.

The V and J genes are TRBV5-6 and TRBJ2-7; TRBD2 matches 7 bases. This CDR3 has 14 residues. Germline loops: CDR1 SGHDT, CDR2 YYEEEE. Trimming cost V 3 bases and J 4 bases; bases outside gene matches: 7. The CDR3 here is CASSWVAGGYEQYF. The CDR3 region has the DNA TGTGCCAGCAGCTGGGTAGCGGGCGGGTACGAGCAGTACTTC. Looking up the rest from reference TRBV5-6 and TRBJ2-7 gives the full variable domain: DAGVTQSPTHLIKTRGQQVTLRCSPKSGHDTVSWYQQALGQGPQFIFQYYEEEERQRGNFPDRFSGHQFPNYSSELNVNALLLGDSALYLCASSWVAGGYEQYFGPGTRLTVT.

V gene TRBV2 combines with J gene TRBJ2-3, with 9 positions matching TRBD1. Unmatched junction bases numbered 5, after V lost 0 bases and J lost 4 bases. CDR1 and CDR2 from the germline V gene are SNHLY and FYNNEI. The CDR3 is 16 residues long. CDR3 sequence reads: CASSEAITGGSDTQYF. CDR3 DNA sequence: TGTGCCAGCAGTGAAGCTATTACAGGGGGCTCAGATACGCAGTATTTT.

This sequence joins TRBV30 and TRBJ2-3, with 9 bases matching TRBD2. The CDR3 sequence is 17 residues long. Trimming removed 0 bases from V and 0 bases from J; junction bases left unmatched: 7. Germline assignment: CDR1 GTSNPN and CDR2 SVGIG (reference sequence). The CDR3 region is CAWSVRGGLASTDTQYF. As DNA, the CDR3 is TGTGCCTGGAGTGTACGGGGCGGACTAGCGAGCACAGATACGCAGTATTTT. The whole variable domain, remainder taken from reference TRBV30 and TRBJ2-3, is SQTIHQWPATLVQPVGSPLSLECTVEGTSNPNLYWYRQAAGRGLQLLFYSVGIGQISSEVPQNLSASRPQDRQFILSSKKLLLSDSGFYLCAWSVRGGLASTDTQYFGPGTRLTVL.

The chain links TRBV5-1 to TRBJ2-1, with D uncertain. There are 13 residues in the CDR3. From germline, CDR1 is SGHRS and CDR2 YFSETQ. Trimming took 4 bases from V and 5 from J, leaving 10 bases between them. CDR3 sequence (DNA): TGCGCCAGCAGCGAACAGTTTGACAATGAGCAGTTCTTC. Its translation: CASSEQFDNEQFF.

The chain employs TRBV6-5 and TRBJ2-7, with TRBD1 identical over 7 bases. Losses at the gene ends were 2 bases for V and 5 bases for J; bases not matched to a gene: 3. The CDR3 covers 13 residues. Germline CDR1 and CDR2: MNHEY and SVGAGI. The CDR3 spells CASSYPGTDEQYF. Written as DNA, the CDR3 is TGTGCCAGCAGTTACCCTGGGACAGACGAGCAGTACTTC.

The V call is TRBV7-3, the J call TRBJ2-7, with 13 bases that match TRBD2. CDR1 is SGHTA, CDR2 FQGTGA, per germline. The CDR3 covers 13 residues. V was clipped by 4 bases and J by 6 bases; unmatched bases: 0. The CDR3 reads CASSWTSGSEQYF. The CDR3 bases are TGTGCCAGCAGCTGGACTAGCGGGAGCGAGCAGTACTTC.

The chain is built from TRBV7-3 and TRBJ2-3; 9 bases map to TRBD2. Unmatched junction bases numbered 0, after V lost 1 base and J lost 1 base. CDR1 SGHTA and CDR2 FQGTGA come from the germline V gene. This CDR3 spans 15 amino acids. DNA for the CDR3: TGTGCCAGCAGCTTAAGGACTAGCGGCACAGATACGCAGTATTTT. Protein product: CASSLRTSGTDTQYF.

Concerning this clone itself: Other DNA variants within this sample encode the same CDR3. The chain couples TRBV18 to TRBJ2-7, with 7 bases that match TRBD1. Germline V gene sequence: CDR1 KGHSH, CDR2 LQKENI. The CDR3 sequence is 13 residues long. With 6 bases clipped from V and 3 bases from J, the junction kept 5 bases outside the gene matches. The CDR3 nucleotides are TGTGCCAGCTCCCCGGGACAGAACTACGAGCAGTACTTC. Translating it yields CASSPGQNYEQYF.

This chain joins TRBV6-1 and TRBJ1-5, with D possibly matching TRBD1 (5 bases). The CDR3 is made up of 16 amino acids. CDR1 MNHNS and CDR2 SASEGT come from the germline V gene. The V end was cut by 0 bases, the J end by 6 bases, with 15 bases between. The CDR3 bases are TGTGCCAGCAGTGAAGCTGAAGGCCTCGGGGGTCAGCCCCAGCATTTT. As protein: CASSEAEGLGGQPQHF.

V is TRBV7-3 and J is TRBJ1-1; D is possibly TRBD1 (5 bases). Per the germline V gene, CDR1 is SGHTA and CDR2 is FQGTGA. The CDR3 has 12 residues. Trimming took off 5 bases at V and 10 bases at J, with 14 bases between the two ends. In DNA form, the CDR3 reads TGTGCCAGCAGCCCCCCTGGGGGAACAGCTTTCTTT. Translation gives CASSPPGGTAFF.

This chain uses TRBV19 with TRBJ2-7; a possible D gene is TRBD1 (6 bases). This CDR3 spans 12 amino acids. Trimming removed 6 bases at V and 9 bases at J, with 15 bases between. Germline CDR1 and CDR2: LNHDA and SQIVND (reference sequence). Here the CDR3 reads CASSGTRSGQYF. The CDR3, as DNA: TGTGCCAGTAGCGGGACACGGTCCGGGCAGTACTTC. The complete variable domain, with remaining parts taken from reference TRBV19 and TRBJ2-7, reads DGGITQSPKYLFRKEGQNVTLSCEQNLNHDAMYWYRQDPGQGLRLIYYSQIVNDFQKGDIAEGYSVSREKKESFPLTVTSAQKNPTAFYLCASSGTRSGQYFGPGTRLTVT.

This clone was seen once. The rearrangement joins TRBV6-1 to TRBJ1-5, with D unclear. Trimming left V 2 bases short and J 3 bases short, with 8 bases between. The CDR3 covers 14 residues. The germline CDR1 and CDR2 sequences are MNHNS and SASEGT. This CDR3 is CASSEKHSNQPQHF. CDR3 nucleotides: TGTGCCAGCAGTGAAAAGCATTCCAATCAGCCCCAGCATTTT.